This is a list of T cell receptor beta chains from one sample in a study of blood T cell repertoires in COVID-19. TCRdb's copy holds only in-frame clones and misses some; the assay was immunoSEQ multiplex PCR. Of 55,000 to 65,000 clones in the sample, approximately 91% were seen once. Sequenced material: peripheral blood. The receptors were gathered from a human donor in a cohort sampled during active COVID-19. The CDR3 runs from the conserved cysteine through the conserved F or W. A D gene is named only where the DNA matches it firmly. Size is stated for part of the rows, as once, few or many counts, or as a class when the clone is expanded.

J gene,clone size,V gene,D gene,CDR3 protein,CDR3 DNA
TRBJ2-7,-,TRBV29-1,TRBD2,CSASMAAGGSEQYF,TGCAGCGCTTCTATGGCGGCGGGAGGAAGCGAGCAGTACTTC
TRBJ2-5,-,TRBV5-1,-,CASSLGVRAFQETQYF,TGCGCCAGCAGCTTGGGCGTCAGGGCCTTCCAAGAGACCCAGTACTTC
TRBJ2-3,-,TRBV5-8,TRBD2,CASSLGAGGPSQDTQYF,TGTGCCAGCAGCTTGGGTGCGGGAGGGCCCTCGCAAGATACGCAGTATTTT
TRBJ1-5,-,TRBV10-3,TRBD1,CAIRVRDSHNQPQHF,TGTGCCATCAGGGTCCGGGACAGCCATAATCAGCCCCAGCATTTT
TRBJ2-7,-,TRBV6-2/TRBV6-3,-,CASSYLAYEQYF,TGTGCCAGCAGTTACCTAGCCTACGAGCAGTACTTC
TRBJ1-6,-,TRBV19,TRBD1,CASSLRDRTLYNSPLHF,TGTGCCAGTAGTCTCCGGGACAGGACATTATATAATTCACCCCTCCACTTT
TRBJ1-2,-,TRBV27,TRBD1,CASSLSLRGLNGYTF,TGTGCCAGCAGTTTATCGCTCAGGGGGCTGAATGGCTACACCTTC
TRBJ1-5,-,TRBV19,-,CASSILVREPQHF,TGTGCCAGTAGTATTCTAGTCCGTGAGCCCCAGCATTTT
TRBJ1-1,-,TRBV25-1,-,CASSTTGMNTEAFF,TGTGCCAGCAGTACGACAGGTATGAACACTGAAGCTTTCTTT
TRBJ2-5,-,TRBV28,TRBD2,CASSPSGRGPQETQYF,TGTGCCAGCAGTCCTAGCGGGAGGGGCCCTCAAGAGACCCAGTACTTC
TRBJ2-7,-,TRBV3-1/TRBV3-2,TRBD2,CASTASSGGYEQYF,TGTGCCAGCACGGCTTCTAGCGGGGGATACGAGCAGTACTTC
TRBJ1-2,-,TRBV5-1,TRBD1,CASSLAGDRGYGYTF,TGCGCCAGCAGCTTGGCCGGGGACAGGGGCTATGGCTACACCTTC
TRBJ1-6,-,TRBV7-2,-,CASSLEGGRNNSPLHF,TGTGCCAGCAGCTTAGAGGGGGGGCGTAATAATTCACCCCTCCACTTT
TRBJ1-3,once,TRBV28,-,CASSLLLYGNTIYF,TGTGCCAGCAGTTTACTACTCTATGGAAACACCATATATTTT
TRBJ1-2,-,TRBV28,TRBD1,CASAGQGRYGYTF,TGTGCCAGCGCTGGACAGGGGCGATATGGCTACACCTTC
TRBJ2-7,-,TRBV29-1,TRBD1,CSVETGYSYEQYF,TGCAGCGTTGAGACAGGGTACTCCTACGAGCAGTACTTC
TRBJ1-1,-,TRBV7-9,TRBD1,CASSFGQGAPMNTEAFF,TGTGCCAGCAGCTTCGGACAGGGGGCGCCGATGAACACTGAAGCTTTCTTT
TRBJ2-3,-,TRBV9,-,CASSATSIPQGGTDTQYF,TGTGCCAGCAGCGCAACTAGCATACCTCAGGGAGGCACAGATACGCAGTATTTT
TRBJ2-7,-,TRBV10-3,-,CAISESNSNEQYF,TGTGCCATCAGTGAGTCAAACAGCAACGAGCAGTACTTC
TRBJ2-3,-,TRBV2,TRBD2,CASSVAGGPTDTQYF,TGTGCCAGCAGTGTAGCGGGAGGGCCCACAGATACGCAGTATTTT
TRBJ2-7,-,TRBV3-1/TRBV3-2,TRBD2,CASSPGRVGEQYF,TGTGCCAGCAGCCCAGGGAGGGTGGGCGAGCAGTACTTC
TRBJ2-7,-,TRBV9,TRBD1,CASSVEGTGYEQYF,TGTGCCAGCAGCGTAGAGGGGACAGGGTACGAGCAGTACTTC
TRBJ2-7,-,TRBV6-4,-,CASTGRYEQYF,TGTGCCAGCACTGGCAGGTACGAGCAGTACTTC
TRBJ2-3,-,TRBV18,TRBD1,CASSPRQGDRDTQYF,TGTGCCAGCTCACCACGACAGGGGGACAGGGATACGCAGTATTTT
TRBJ2-3,-,TRBV3-1/TRBV3-2,-,CASSQVRDTQYF,TGTGCCAGCAGCCAAGTCCGAGATACGCAGTATTTT
TRBJ2-3,-,TRBV7-2,-,CASSLGGWTDTQYF,TGTGCCAGCAGCTTAGGAGGGTGGACAGATACGCAGTATTTT
TRBJ2-7,few,TRBV2,TRBD2,CASTSGSWYEQYF,TGTGCCAGCACTAGCGGGAGTTGGTACGAGCAGTACTTC
TRBJ1-1,-,TRBV7-9,-,CASSQWTENTEAFF,TGTGCCAGCAGCCAATGGACAGAGAACACTGAAGCTTTCTTT
TRBJ2-7,-,TRBV5-6,TRBD1,CASSVGTEYEQYF,TGTGCCAGCAGCGTCGGGACAGAGTACGAGCAGTACTTC
TRBJ2-1,few,TRBV5-1,TRBD2,CASSLVGLAGFNEQFF,TGCGCCAGCAGCTTGGTAGGACTAGCGGGGTTCAATGAGCAGTTCTTC
TRBJ2-7,-,TRBV6-1,-,CASSETPGKQYF,TGTGCCAGCAGTGAAACCCCCGGGAAGCAGTACTTC
TRBJ1-2,-,TRBV28,TRBD1,CASRAGTGQGYTF,TGTGCCAGCAGAGCTGGGACAGGGCAAGGCTACACCTTC
TRBJ1-1,-,TRBV5-1,TRBD1,CASSSDRARNTEAFF,TGCGCCAGCAGCTCCGACAGGGCTAGGAACACTGAAGCTTTCTTT
TRBJ1-1,once,TRBV4-1,TRBD1,CASSKTGVNTEAFF,TGCGCCAGCAGCAAGACAGGGGTGAACACTGAAGCTTTCTTT
TRBJ2-5,once,TRBV4-1,-,CASSQAQAAGGETQYF,TGCGCCAGCAGCCAAGCGCAGGCAGCGGGTGGGGAGACCCAGTACTTC
TRBJ2-1,-,TRBV11-3,TRBD2,CASSRLGGVGNEQFF,TGTGCCAGCAGTCGGTTGGGAGGGGTTGGCAATGAGCAGTTCTTC
TRBJ2-7,-,TRBV4-3,TRBD1,CASSQDQRQGAYEQYF,TGCGCCAGCAGCCAAGACCAGCGACAGGGGGCGTACGAGCAGTACTTC
TRBJ2-1,-,TRBV5-4,-,CASSSLGSYNEQFF,TGTGCCAGCAGCTCACTAGGCTCCTACAATGAGCAGTTCTTC
TRBJ1-1,-,TRBV12-3/TRBV12-4,-,CASRNTGNTEAFF,TGTGCCAGCAGAAATACAGGGAACACTGAAGCTTTCTTT
TRBJ1-6,-,TRBV7-3,TRBD1,CASSANSGTGSSPLHF,TGTGCCAGCAGCGCCAACTCCGGGACAGGGAGTTCACCCCTCCACTTT
TRBJ1-6,-,TRBV18,-,CASSLYRESSPLHF,TGTGCCAGCTCGCTGTACAGGGAGAGTTCACCCCTCCACTTT
TRBJ2-5,-,TRBV6-5,TRBD1,CASRRNTGGIETQYF,TGTGCCAGCAGGCGCAATACAGGGGGCATAGAGACCCAGTACTTC
TRBJ1-5,-,TRBV28,-,CASSLRSGRGPQHF,TGTGCCAGCAGTTTAAGGTCAGGGAGGGGGCCCCAGCATTTT
TRBJ2-1,-,TRBV6-5,TRBD1,CASRQATGGEQFF,TGTGCCAGCAGGCAAGCAACAGGGGGTGAGCAGTTCTTC
TRBJ1-2,-,TRBV27,-,CASSFVGAHYGYTF,TGTGCCAGCAGTTTTGTGGGGGCGCACTATGGCTACACCTTC
TRBJ2-3,-,TRBV5-8,-,CASSRQGSTDTQYF,TGTGCCAGCAGCCGTCAGGGAAGCACAGATACGCAGTATTTT
TRBJ2-4,-,TRBV15,TRBD2,CATSRDWTSGISRIAKNIQYF,TGTGCCACCAGCAGAGATTGGACCAGCGGGATTTCCCGCATAGCCAAAAACATTCAGTACTTC
TRBJ1-2,-,TRBV5-1,TRBD1,CASSPRQGGTYGYTF,TGCGCCAGCAGCCCCCGACAGGGGGGTACCTATGGCTACACCTTC
TRBJ1-2,-,TRBV25-1,-,CASSAVGGLPLGYTF,TGTGCCAGCAGCGCTGTAGGCGGTCTGCCGTTAGGCTACACCTTC
TRBJ2-1,-,TRBV5-1,TRBD2,CASSPVGELAGLNEQFF,TGCGCCAGCAGCCCGGTGGGGGAACTAGCGGGATTAAATGAGCAGTTCTTC
TRBJ2-7,-,TRBV28,TRBD1,CASNKGTGLYEQYF,TGTGCCAGCAATAAAGGGACAGGGCTCTACGAGCAGTACTTC
TRBJ1-2,-,TRBV27,-,CASSLSTPRGRDYGYTF,TGTGCCAGCAGTTTATCCACACCTCGTGGGCGCGACTATGGCTACACCTTC
TRBJ1-5,-,TRBV3-1/TRBV3-2,TRBD1,CASRAGTDSNQPQHF,TGTGCCAGCAGGGCCGGGACAGACAGCAATCAGCCCCAGCATTTT